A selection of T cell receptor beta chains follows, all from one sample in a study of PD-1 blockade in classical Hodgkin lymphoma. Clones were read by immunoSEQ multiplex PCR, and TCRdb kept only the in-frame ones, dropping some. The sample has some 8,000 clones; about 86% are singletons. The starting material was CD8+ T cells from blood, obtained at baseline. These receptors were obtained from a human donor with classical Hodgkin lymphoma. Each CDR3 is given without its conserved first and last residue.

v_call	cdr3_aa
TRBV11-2	ASSLSFYEQY
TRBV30	AWRGTDSYNEQF
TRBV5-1	ASRVRSYNEQF
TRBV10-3	AISAEPNTGELF
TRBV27	ASSPGLAVAYEQY
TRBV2	ASSGSPTNTEAF
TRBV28	ASSPTPAGGLTYEQY
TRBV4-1	ASSQDRSPPGELF
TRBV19	ASSGGQGNTEAF
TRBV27	ASSSLAGDGAGELF
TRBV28	ASSFPGQSYEQY
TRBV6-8	ASKGRKMGNQPQH
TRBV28	ASTSDVELNEQF
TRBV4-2	ASSPSSGSFPYEQY
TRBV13	ASSLRDGGAGAIGDTQY
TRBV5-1	ASSLWGELGNEQF
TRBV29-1	SVEEAGDGN
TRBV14	ASSQEGWKNEQF
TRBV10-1	ASSEAGVGKGELF
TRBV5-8	ASSLAFADSRDQPQH
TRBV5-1	ASSLAKASIREQY
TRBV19	ASSILGGSRGELF
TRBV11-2	ASSLVVGGSYEQY
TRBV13	ASSRERLAATDTQY
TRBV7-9	ASSLGSGEQY
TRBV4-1	ASSQWGSSSYEQY
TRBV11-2	ASSLIGNYEQY
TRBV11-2	ASSQGGLGINEQF
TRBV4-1	ASKLGWGPMNTEAF
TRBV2	ASSERLITDTQY
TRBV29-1	SVLLAGGEQY
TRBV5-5	ASSLDRTNVLT
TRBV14	ASSQEAAFGTGVEKLF
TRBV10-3	AISESLYGNTIY
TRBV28	ASSLTPGGDYGYT
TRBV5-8	ASSSGQMNTEAF
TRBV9	ASSVGLGGNEQF
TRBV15	ATSRGQGNNEQF
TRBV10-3	AISESWGADYNEQF
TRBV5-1	ASSFAGTSGYTDTQY
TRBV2	ASRDPRGGYEQY
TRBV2	ASRDVNEQF
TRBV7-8	ASSLDEGGRPYEQY
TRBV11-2	ASSTDRGPRSAF
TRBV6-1	ASSDRFTRNIQY
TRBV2	ASGGGSYNEQF
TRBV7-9	ASSHGQGESLRYGYT
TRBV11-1	ASSLVPYGRDSGANVLT
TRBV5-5	ASSQEGTGGNSNQPQH